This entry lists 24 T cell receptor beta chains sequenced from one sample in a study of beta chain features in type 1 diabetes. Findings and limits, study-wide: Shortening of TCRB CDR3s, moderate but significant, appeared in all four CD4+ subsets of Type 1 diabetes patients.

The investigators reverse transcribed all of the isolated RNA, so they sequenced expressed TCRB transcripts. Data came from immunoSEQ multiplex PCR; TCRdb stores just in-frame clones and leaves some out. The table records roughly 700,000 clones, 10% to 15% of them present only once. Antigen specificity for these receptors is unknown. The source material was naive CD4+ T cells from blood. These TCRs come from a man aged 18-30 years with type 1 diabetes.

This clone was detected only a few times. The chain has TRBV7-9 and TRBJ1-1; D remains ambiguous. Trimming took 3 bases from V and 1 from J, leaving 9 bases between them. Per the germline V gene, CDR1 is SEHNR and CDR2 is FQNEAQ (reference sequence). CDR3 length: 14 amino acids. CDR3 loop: CASSLSPGNTEAFF. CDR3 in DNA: TGTGCCAGCAGCTTGAGCCCGGGGAACACTGAAGCTTTCTTT.

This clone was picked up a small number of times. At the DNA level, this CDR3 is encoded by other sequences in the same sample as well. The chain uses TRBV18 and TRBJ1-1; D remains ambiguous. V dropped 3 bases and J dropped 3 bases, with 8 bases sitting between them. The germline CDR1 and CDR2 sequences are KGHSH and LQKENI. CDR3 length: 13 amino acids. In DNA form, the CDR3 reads TGTGCCAGCTCACCCCTACGGGACACTGAAGCTTTCTTT. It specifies CASSPLRDTEAFF.

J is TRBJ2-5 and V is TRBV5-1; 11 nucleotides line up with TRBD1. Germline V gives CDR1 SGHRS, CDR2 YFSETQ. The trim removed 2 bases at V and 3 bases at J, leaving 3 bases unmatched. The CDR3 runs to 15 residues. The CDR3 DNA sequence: TGCGCCAGCAGCTTCTTGGGACAGGGGGAAGAGACCCAGTACTTC. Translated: CASSFLGQGEETQYF.

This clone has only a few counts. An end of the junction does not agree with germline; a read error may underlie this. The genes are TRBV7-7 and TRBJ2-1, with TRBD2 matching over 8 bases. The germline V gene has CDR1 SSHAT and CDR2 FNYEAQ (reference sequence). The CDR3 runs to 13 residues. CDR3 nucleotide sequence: TGTGCTAGCAGCCCCGGGGGGGGCAATGAGCAGTTCTTC. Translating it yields CASSPGGGNEQFF.

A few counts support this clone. The CDR3 region is CASSVGLVYGYTF. The CDR3 region has the DNA TGTGCCAGCAGCGTAGGACTGGTCTATGGCTACACCTTC. V usage is TRBV9 and J usage is TRBJ1-2; D is unresolved. This CDR3 has 13 amino acids. From germline, CDR1 is SGDLS and CDR2 YYNGEE. Deletions cut 0 bases from V and 4 bases from J, with 7 bases between.

CDR3 nucleotide sequence: TGTGCCTGGAGTAGACCCCCCGGGGACTATGGCTACACCTTC. This sequence encodes CAWSRPPGDYGYTF. The rearrangement uses TRBV30 and TRBJ1-2; D is unclear. The length of the CDR3 is 14 residues. V was pared by 2 bases and J by 3 bases, with 13 bases between. CDR1 is GTSNPN, CDR2 SVGIG, per germline (reference sequence).

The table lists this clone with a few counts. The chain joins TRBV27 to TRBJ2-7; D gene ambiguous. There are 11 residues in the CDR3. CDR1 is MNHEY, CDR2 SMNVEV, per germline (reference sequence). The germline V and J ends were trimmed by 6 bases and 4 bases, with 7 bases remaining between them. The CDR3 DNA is TGTGCCAGCAGCGACCTATACGAGCAGTACTTC. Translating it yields CASSDLYEQYF.

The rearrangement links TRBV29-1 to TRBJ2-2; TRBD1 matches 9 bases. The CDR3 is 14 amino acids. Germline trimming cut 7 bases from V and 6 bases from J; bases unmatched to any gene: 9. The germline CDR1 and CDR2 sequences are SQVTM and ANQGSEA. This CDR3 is CSGTRTGVAGELFF. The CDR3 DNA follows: TGCAGCGGAACCCGGACAGGGGTGGCCGGGGAGCTGTTTTTT.

The CDR3 DNA is TGTGCCAGCAGCTCTAGCGGGGGTTTAGCCAAAAACATTCAGTACTTC. It translates to CASSSSGGLAKNIQYF. This sequence joins TRBV11-2 and TRBJ2-4; 10 positions agree with TRBD2. From germline, CDR1 is SGHAT and CDR2 FQNNGV. V gave up 4 bases and J gave up 0 bases; unmatched junction bases: 3. The CDR3 totals 16 residues.

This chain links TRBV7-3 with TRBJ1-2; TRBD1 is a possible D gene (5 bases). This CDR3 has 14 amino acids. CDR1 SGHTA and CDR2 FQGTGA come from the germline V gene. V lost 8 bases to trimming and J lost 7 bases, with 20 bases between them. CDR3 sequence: CASPPPLGGGGYTF. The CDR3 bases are TGTGCCAGCCCTCCCCCCCTGGGGGGAGGTGGCTACACCTTC.

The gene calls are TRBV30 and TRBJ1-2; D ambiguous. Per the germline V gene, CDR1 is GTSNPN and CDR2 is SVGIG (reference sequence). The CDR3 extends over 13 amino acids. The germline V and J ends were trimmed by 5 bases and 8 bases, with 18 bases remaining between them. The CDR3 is CAWVDGGSDGYTF. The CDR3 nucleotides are TGTGCCTGGGTTGATGGAGGTTCCGACGGCTACACCTTC. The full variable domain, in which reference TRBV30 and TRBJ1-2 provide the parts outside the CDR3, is SQTIHQWPATLVQPVGSPLSLECTVEGTSNPNLYWYRQAAGRGLQLLFYSVGIGQISSEVPQNLSASRPQDRQFILSSKKLLLSDSGFYLCAWVDGGSDGYTFGSGTRLTVV.

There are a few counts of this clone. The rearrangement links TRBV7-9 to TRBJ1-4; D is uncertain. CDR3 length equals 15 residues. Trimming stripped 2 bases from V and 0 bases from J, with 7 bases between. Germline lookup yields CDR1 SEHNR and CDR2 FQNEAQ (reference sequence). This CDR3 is CASSLSASTNEKLFF. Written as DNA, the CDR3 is TGTGCCAGCAGCTTATCAGCCTCAACTAATGAAAAACTGTTTTTT.

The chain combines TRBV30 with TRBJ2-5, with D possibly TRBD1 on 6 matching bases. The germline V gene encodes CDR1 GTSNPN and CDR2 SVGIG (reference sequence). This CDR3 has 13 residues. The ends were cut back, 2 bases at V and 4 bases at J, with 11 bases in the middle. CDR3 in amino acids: CAWSSQGAETQYF. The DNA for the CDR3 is TGTGCCTGGAGTTCACAGGGAGCAGAGACCCAGTACTTC.

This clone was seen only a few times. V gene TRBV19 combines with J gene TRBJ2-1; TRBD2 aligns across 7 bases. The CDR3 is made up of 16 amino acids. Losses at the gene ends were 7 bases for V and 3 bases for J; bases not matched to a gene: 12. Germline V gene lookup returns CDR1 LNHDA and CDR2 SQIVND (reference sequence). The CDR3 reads CASTQSGLAVYNEQFF. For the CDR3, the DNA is TGTGCCAGTACCCAGTCCGGGCTAGCGGTCTACAATGAGCAGTTCTTC.

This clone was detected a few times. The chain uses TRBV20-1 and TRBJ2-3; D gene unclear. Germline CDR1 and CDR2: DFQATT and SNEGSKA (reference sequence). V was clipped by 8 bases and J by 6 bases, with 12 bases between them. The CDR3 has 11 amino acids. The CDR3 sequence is CSSPDGDTQYF. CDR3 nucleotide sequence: TGCAGTTCCCCTGACGGGGATACGCAGTATTTT.

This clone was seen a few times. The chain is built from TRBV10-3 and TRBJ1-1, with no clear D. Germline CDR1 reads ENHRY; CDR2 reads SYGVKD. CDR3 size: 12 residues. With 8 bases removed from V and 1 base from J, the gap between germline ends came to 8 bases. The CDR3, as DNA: TGTGCCATCGCCCCTGGGAACACTGAAGCTTTCTTT. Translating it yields CAIAPGNTEAFF.

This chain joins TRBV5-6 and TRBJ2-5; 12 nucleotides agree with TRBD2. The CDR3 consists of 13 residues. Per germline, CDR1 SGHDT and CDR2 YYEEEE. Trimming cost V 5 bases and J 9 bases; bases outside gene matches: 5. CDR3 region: CASRRLAGEPQYF. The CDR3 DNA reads TGTGCCAGCAGACGACTAGCGGGGGAACCCCAGTACTTC.

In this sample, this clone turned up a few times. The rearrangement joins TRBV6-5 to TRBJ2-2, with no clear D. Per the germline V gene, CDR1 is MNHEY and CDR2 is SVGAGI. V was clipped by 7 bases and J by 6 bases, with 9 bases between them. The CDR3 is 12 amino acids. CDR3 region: CASKWAAGELFF. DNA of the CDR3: TGTGCCAGCAAATGGGCCGCCGGGGAGCTGTTTTTT.

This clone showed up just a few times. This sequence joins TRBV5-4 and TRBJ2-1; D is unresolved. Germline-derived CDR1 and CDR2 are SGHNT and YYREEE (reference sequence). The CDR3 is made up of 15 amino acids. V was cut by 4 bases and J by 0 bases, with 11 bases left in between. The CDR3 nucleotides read TGTGCCAGCAGCGCCAGGACGGGCTCCTACAATGAGCAGTTCTTC. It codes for CASSARTGSYNEQFF. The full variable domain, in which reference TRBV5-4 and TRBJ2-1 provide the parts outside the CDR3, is ETGVTQSPTHLIKTRGQQVTLRCSSQSGHNTVSWYQQALGQGPQFIFQYYREEENGRGNFPPRFSGLQFPNYSSELNVNALELDDSALYLCASSARTGSYNEQFFGPGTRLTVL.

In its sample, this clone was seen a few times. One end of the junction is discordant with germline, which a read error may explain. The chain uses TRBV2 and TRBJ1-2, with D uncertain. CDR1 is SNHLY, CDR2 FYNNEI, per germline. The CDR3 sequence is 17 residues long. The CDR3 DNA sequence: TGTGCCAGCAGCGAAGCTCTGGCGGCCCGGCAAGGCTATGGCTACACCTTC. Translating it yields CASSEALAARQGYGYTF. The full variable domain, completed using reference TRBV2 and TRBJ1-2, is EPEVTQTPSHQVTQMGQEVILRCVPISNHLYFYWYRQILGQKVEFLVSFYNNEISEKSEIFDDQFSVERPDGSNFTLKIRSTKLEDSAMYFCASSEALAARQGYGYTFGSGTRLTVV.

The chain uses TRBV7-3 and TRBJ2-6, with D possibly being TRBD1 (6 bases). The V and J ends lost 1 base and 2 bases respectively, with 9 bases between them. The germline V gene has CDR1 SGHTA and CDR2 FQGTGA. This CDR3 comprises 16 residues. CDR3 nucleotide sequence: TGTGCCAGCAGCTTAAAGCCAGGGGCTGGGGCCAACGTCCTGACTTTC. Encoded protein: CASSLKPGAGANVLTF.

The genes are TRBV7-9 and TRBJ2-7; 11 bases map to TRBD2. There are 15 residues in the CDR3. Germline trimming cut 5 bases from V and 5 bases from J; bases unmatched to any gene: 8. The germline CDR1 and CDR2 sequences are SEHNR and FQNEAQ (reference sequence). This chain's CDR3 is CASSPTSGAAHEQYF. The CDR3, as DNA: TGTGCCAGCAGCCCGACTAGCGGGGCGGCCCACGAGCAGTACTTC.

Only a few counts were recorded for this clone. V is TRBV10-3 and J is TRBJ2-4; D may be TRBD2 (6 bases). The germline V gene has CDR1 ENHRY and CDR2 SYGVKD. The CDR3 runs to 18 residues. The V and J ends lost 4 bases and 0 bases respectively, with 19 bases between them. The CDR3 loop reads CAISGGVQNDLAKNIQYF. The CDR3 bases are TGTGCCATCAGTGGCGGGGTTCAGAACGACTTAGCCAAAAACATTCAGTACTTC.

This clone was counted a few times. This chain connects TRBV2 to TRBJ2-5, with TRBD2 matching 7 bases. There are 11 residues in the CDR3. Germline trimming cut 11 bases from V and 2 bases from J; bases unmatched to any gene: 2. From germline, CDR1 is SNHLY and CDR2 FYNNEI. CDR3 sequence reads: CAFGGQETQYF. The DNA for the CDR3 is TGTGCCTTCGGGGGGCAAGAGACCCAGTACTTC.